One and the same sample provided the 3 T cell receptor beta chains below, sequenced in a study of early T cells in non-severe SARS-CoV-2 infection. TCRdb reprocessed the 5' RACE reads via MiXCR and lists one record per CDR3 protein. The table has about 39,000 distinct CDR3 sequences, under 9.5% seen once. The sample was whole blood. Receptors were obtained from an adult who was a healthcare worker with PCR-confirmed SARS-CoV-2 infection or an uninfected control (not recorded which).

This clonotype occurred many times. The chain employs TRBV12-3 or TRBV12-4 and TRBJ2-3; possibly TRBD2 for D (6 bases). This CDR3 has 13 amino acids. V lost 6 bases and J lost 4, with 11 bases in between. The DNA for the CDR3 is TGTGCCAGCAGGCTGTGGGGGGCAGATACGCAGTATTTT. Translated: CASRLWGADTQYF.

A few counts support this clonotype. V usage is TRBV7-3 and J usage is TRBJ2-1, with 11 nucleotides matching TRBD2. This CDR3 comprises 15 residues. CDR1 is SGHTA and CDR2 is FQGTGA in the germline V gene. With 5 bases clipped from V and 9 bases from J, the junction kept 9 bases outside the gene matches. The CDR3 region has the DNA TGTGCCAGCAGCCCCTTAGCGGGGGGGCTTGGTGAGCAGTTCTTC. As protein: CASSPLAGGLGEQFF.

V gene TRBV5-4 combines with J gene TRBJ1-6, with D uncertain. The CDR3 has 14 amino acids. V dropped 8 bases and J dropped 11 bases, with 20 bases sitting between them. Germline V CDR1 and CDR2: SGHNT, YYREEE (reference sequence). The CDR3 spells CASREALEVAPLHF. The CDR3 DNA sequence: TGTGCCAGTAGGGAAGCTCTGGAGGTGGCACCCCTCCACTTT.